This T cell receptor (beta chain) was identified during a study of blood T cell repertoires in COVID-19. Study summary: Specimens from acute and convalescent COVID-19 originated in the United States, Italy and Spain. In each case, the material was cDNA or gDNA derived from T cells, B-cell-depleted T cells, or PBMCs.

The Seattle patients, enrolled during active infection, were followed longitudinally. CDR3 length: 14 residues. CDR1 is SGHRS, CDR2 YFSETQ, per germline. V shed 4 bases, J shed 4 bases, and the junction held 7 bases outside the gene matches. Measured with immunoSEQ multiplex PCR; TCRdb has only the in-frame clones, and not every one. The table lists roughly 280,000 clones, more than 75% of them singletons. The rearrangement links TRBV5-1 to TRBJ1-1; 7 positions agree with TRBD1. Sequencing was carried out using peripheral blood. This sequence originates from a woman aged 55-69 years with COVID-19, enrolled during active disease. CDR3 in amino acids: CASSGRGRGTEAFF. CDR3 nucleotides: TGCGCCAGCAGCGGTAGGGGGCGAGGCACTGAAGCTTTCTTT.